This is a list of T cell receptor beta chains from one sample in a study of cytomegalovirus exposure and HLA in healthy donors. Assay: immunoSEQ multiplex PCR; the TCRdb copy retains only in-frame clones and omits some. The data contain more than 150,000 clones, 82% of them singletons. The sequenced sample was PBMCs. These receptors originate from a woman under 30 in good health and CMV-seronegative. Each CDR3 is given with its conserved first and last residue. D genes are given only for firm matches. Where a row states a size, it is once, few, many or the class of an expanded clone; other rows omit it.

16,TRBV5-5,TRBJ2-6,NA,NA,TGTGCCAGCAGCTTGGGTTCCAGCTCTGGGGCCAACGTCCTGACTTTC,CASSLGSSSGANVLTF
15,TRBV6-6,TRBJ1-5,NA,NA,TGTGCCAGCAGTTACGTGCAGTATAGCAATCAGCCCCAGCATTTT,CASSYVQYSNQPQHF
12,TRBV19,TRBJ2-1,once,NA,TGTGCCAGTTCCCATAGCTACAATGAGCAGTTCTTC,CASSHSYNEQFF
16,TRBV10-2,TRBJ2-3,NA,TRBD2,TGCGCCAGCAAAGGGGCCAAGAGTAGCGGGGCAGATACGCAGTATTTT,CASKGAKSSGADTQYF
12,TRBV15,TRBJ2-7,NA,NA,TGTGCCACCAGCAGATCAGGGGGGGAGCAGTACTTC,CATSRSGGEQYF
13,TRBV27,TRBJ2-7,once,TRBD1,TGTGCCAGCAGTTTAAGGACAGGTTACGAGCAGTACTTC,CASSLRTGYEQYF
13,TRBV30,TRBJ2-7,NA,TRBD2,TGTGCCTGGAGGCCGGGGGAGGGGTACGAGCAGTACTTC,CAWRPGEGYEQYF
15,TRBV27,TRBJ2-1,NA,TRBD1,TGTGCCAGCAGTTTAGTAGGGGGCGCCGACAATGAGCAGTTCTTC,CASSLVGGADNEQFF
18,TRBV2,TRBJ2-1,NA,TRBD2,TGTGCCAGCTCCTGGGGACTAGCGGGAGGGGCGTCCTACAATGAGCAGTTCTTC,CASSWGLAGGASYNEQFF
11,TRBV2,TRBJ2-1,NA,NA,TGTGCCAGCAGGGCTAGACTCGAGCAGTTCTTC,CASRARLEQFF
20,TRBV2,TRBJ2-3,NA,TRBD2,TGTGCCAGCAGTGAACCCTCGGCGGGAGCAGAGGTTAAGGGGACAGATACGCAGTATTTT,CASSEPSAGAEVKGTDTQYF
13,TRBV29-1,TRBJ1-1,NA,TRBD1,TGCAGCAGTAAACAGGGGGCGCCTACTGAAGCTTTCTTT,CSSKQGAPTEAFF
14,TRBV5-1,TRBJ2-3,NA,TRBD1,TGCGCCAGCAGCGTTACAGGGGGCACAGATACGCAGTATTTT,CASSVTGGTDTQYF
14,TRBV6-5,TRBJ2-7,NA,TRBD2,TGTGCCAGCAGTTTGTGGACTAGCTCCTACGAGCAGTACTTC,CASSLWTSSYEQYF
17,TRBV7-6,TRBJ2-1,once,TRBD2,TGTGCCAGCAGCTTAACGGGAGGGACTAGCGGGAACAATGAGCAGTTCTTC,CASSLTGGTSGNNEQFF
14,TRBV2,TRBJ2-5,NA,NA,TGTGCCAGCAAGTCGTCGGGGAGGCAAGAGACCCAGTACTTC,CASKSSGRQETQYF
12,TRBV10-3,TRBJ2-7,NA,NA,TGTGCCATCAGTGAGTCCGAGTACGAGCAGTACTTC,CAISESEYEQYF
12,TRBV14,TRBJ1-1,once,NA,TGTGCCAGTACAGGGAGGGGCACTGAAGCTTTCTTT,CASTGRGTEAFF
15,TRBV9,TRBJ2-1,NA,TRBD2,TGTGCCAGCAGCGGGGAGGGACTACCCTACAATGAGCAGTTCTTC,CASSGEGLPYNEQFF
17,TRBV7-2,TRBJ2-3,NA,TRBD2,TGTGCCAGCAGCCCCCACCTAGCGGGATCTCACACAGATACGCAGTATTTT,CASSPHLAGSHTDTQYF
13,TRBV27,TRBJ1-4,few,NA,TGTGCCAGCAGTTTAGTCGGGGATGAAAAACTGTTTTTT,CASSLVGDEKLFF
13,TRBV5-6,TRBJ2-1,NA,NA,TGTGCCAGCAGCCCGTGGGCCGTCAATGAGCAGTTCTTC,CASSPWAVNEQFF
14,TRBV28,TRBJ2-7,NA,NA,TGTGCCAGCAGTCTCCCCAGGGGAACAGGTGAGCAGTACTTC,CASSLPRGTGEQYF
14,TRBV13,TRBJ2-3,NA,NA,TGTGCCAGCACCCTAGGGGGGAGAACAGATACGCAGTATTTT,CASTLGGRTDTQYF
15,TRBV28,TRBJ2-5,few,NA,TGTGCCAGCACCTCACCGGGGGAGAGGGGAGAGACCCAGTACTTC,CASTSPGERGETQYF
14,TRBV27,TRBJ2-1,once,TRBD2,TGTGCCAGCAGTTCCCTCGGGGGGGCGCATGAGCAGTTCTTC,CASSSLGGAHEQFF
15,TRBV27,TRBJ2-1,NA,NA,TGTGCCAGCAGTTTAGATGGGCCGTCCTACAATGAGCAGTTCTTC,CASSLDGPSYNEQFF
12,TRBV29-1,TRBJ2-7,NA,NA,TGCAGCGTTGAAGGTAGGAGTGGGGAGCAGTACTTC,CSVEGRSGEQYF
16,TRBV4-1,TRBJ2-3,NA,TRBD2,TGCGCCAGCAGCCTTTCCGGGGGGGGATTGGCAGATACGCAGTATTTT,CASSLSGGGLADTQYF
16,TRBV6-5,TRBJ1-4,NA,TRBD1,TGTGCCAGCAGTTACGGGGGGGGGACAGGGAGTGAAAAACTGTTTTTT,CASSYGGGTGSEKLFF
12,TRBV28,TRBJ2-1,NA,NA,TGTGCCAGCAGCCTCTATTACAATGAGCAGTTCTTC,CASSLYYNEQFF
16,TRBV4-2,TRBJ2-2,NA,NA,TGTGCCAGCAGCCAAGATGCGACGGGTAACACCGGGGAGCTGTTTTTT,CASSQDATGNTGELFF